Listed below are T cell receptor beta chains from one sample, sequenced in a study of OX40 agonist ivuxolimab in advanced cancers. Method: immunoSEQ multiplex PCR; TCRdb's copy keeps in-frame clones and lacks some. The table has fewer than 25,000 clones, 65% to 80% seen once. This specimen consisted of CD4+ or CD8+ T cells sorted from blood, obtained in a trial of the OX40 agonist ivuxolimab. All receptors derive from an adult with an advanced solid tumor such as melanoma, head and neck, liver or kidney cancer. Each CDR3 is given with its conserved first and last residue. The order of the fields is J gene, D gene, V gene, clone size, CDR3 DNA, CDR3 protein. D genes are given only for firm matches. The size entry is marked missing in some rows and otherwise reads once, few, many or a size class.

j_gene: TRBJ2-3; d_gene: NA; v_gene: TRBV6-5; abundance: NA; CDR3nt: TGTGCCAGCAGTTACGGCGGGTGGAGCACAGATACGCAGTATTTT; CDR3aa: CASSYGGWSTDTQYF
j_gene: TRBJ1-1; d_gene: NA; v_gene: TRBV9; abundance: NA; CDR3nt: TGTGCCAGCGGGGGCCCGCCGACTGAAGCTTTCTTT; CDR3aa: CASGGPPTEAFF
j_gene: TRBJ2-6; d_gene: NA; v_gene: TRBV21-1; abundance: NA; CDR3nt: TGTGCCAGCAGACTGAAGTCTGGGGCCAACGTCCTGACTTTC; CDR3aa: CASRLKSGANVLTF
j_gene: TRBJ2-7; d_gene: NA; v_gene: TRBV14; abundance: NA; CDR3nt: TGTGCCAGCAGCCAAGGCGGGGGCAGCTCCTACGAGCAGTACTTC; CDR3aa: CASSQGGGSSYEQYF
j_gene: TRBJ1-1; d_gene: NA; v_gene: TRBV19; abundance: few; CDR3nt: TGTGCCAGTAGTACTCCACCCGGGACCCACATGAACACTGAAGCTTTCTTT; CDR3aa: CASSTPPGTHMNTEAFF
j_gene: TRBJ2-6; d_gene: NA; v_gene: TRBV6-6; abundance: NA; CDR3nt: TGTGCCAGCCAAGACACCTTTTCTGGGGCCAACGTCCTGACTTTC; CDR3aa: CASQDTFSGANVLTF
j_gene: TRBJ1-1; d_gene: NA; v_gene: TRBV4-1; abundance: NA; CDR3nt: TGCGCCAGCAGCCGAGGGGGGACTGAAGCTTTCTTT; CDR3aa: CASSRGGTEAFF
j_gene: TRBJ2-2; d_gene: TRBD2; v_gene: TRBV4-1; abundance: NA; CDR3nt: TGCGCCAGCAGCCAGCCTCCGAGACTAGCGGGGGGCTTCGACACCGGGGAGCTGTTTTTT; CDR3aa: CASSQPPRLAGGFDTGELFF
j_gene: TRBJ2-2; d_gene: NA; v_gene: TRBV9; abundance: few; CDR3nt: TGTGCCAGCAGCGTAGCTGAGGGACTTTACACCGGGGAGCTGTTTTTT; CDR3aa: CASSVAEGLYTGELFF
j_gene: TRBJ2-5; d_gene: TRBD2; v_gene: TRBV12-5; abundance: NA; CDR3nt: TGTGCTAGTGGTCCTCACGGGGGACTAGCGGTAAACCAAGAGACCCAGTACTTC; CDR3aa: CASGPHGGLAVNQETQYF
j_gene: TRBJ1-1; d_gene: NA; v_gene: TRBV19; abundance: NA; CDR3nt: TGTGCCAGTAGTACCGACATTACGAACACTGAAGCTTTCTTT; CDR3aa: CASSTDITNTEAFF
j_gene: TRBJ1-5; d_gene: NA; v_gene: TRBV19; abundance: NA; CDR3nt: TGTGCCAGTAGCCGGTATCCTTTGCAGCCCCAGCATTTT; CDR3aa: CASSRYPLQPQHF
j_gene: TRBJ2-7; d_gene: NA; v_gene: TRBV5-4; abundance: NA; CDR3nt: TGTGCCAGCAGCTTTCGCCGGGACTTAGCCTACGAGCAGTACTTC; CDR3aa: CASSFRRDLAYEQYF
j_gene: TRBJ1-2; d_gene: NA; v_gene: TRBV4-1; abundance: NA; CDR3nt: TGCGCCAGCAGCCAAGAGGCAGGTTGGGATTTTAACTATGGCTACACCTTC; CDR3aa: CASSQEAGWDFNYGYTF
j_gene: TRBJ2-1; d_gene: TRBD2; v_gene: TRBV5-1; abundance: NA; CDR3nt: TGCGCCAGCAGCTTGCCGGGGGGGCGTGACAATGAGCAGTTCTTC; CDR3aa: CASSLPGGRDNEQFF
j_gene: TRBJ2-6; d_gene: TRBD1; v_gene: TRBV13; abundance: once; CDR3nt: TGTGCCAGCAGCGCAGACAGGGGCAACGTCCTGACTTTC; CDR3aa: CASSADRGNVLTF
j_gene: TRBJ2-1; d_gene: NA; v_gene: TRBV6-5; abundance: NA; CDR3nt: TGTGCCAGCAGTTACGGTCGCGGGACACTATACAATGAGCAGTTCTTC; CDR3aa: CASSYGRGTLYNEQFF
j_gene: TRBJ2-1; d_gene: NA; v_gene: TRBV9; abundance: once; CDR3nt: TGTGCCAGCAGCGGTAGGGACTCCTACAATGAGCAGTTCTTC; CDR3aa: CASSGRDSYNEQFF
j_gene: TRBJ1-2; d_gene: NA; v_gene: TRBV6-1; abundance: few; CDR3nt: TGTGCCAGCAGTGTTGACAGGAGCTATGGCTACACCTTC; CDR3aa: CASSVDRSYGYTF
j_gene: TRBJ2-7; d_gene: NA; v_gene: TRBV10-2; abundance: once; CDR3nt: TGCGCCAGCAGTGGGGGACCGAACAATGAGCAGTACTTC; CDR3aa: CASSGGPNNEQYF
j_gene: TRBJ1-3; d_gene: TRBD1; v_gene: TRBV7-6; abundance: NA; CDR3nt: TGTGCCAGCAGCTTAGCAAGACAGGGGACAGGAAACACCATATATTTT; CDR3aa: CASSLARQGTGNTIYF
j_gene: TRBJ2-5; d_gene: NA; v_gene: TRBV12-1; abundance: NA; CDR3nt: TGTGCCAGCAGCCACCTTGGGACTAGCCAAGAGACCCAGTACTTC; CDR3aa: CASSHLGTSQETQYF
j_gene: TRBJ2-7; d_gene: NA; v_gene: TRBV27; abundance: NA; CDR3nt: TGTGCCAGCAGTCTACGGGGCGTCGGGACACCGTCCTACGAGCAGTACTTC; CDR3aa: CASSLRGVGTPSYEQYF
j_gene: TRBJ2-2; d_gene: NA; v_gene: TRBV6-5; abundance: NA; CDR3nt: TGTGCCAGCAGTTACGAGCGTTCCGGGGAGCTGTTTTTT; CDR3aa: CASSYERSGELFF
j_gene: TRBJ2-5; d_gene: NA; v_gene: TRBV2; abundance: NA; CDR3nt: TGTGCCAGCAGCCGCGGGACAGAACAAGAGACCCAGTACTTC; CDR3aa: CASSRGTEQETQYF
j_gene: TRBJ1-6; d_gene: NA; v_gene: TRBV7-8; abundance: once; CDR3nt: TGTGCCAGCAGCTTAGGGCAGGGGAGATCACCCCTCCACTTT; CDR3aa: CASSLGQGRSPLHF
j_gene: TRBJ2-3; d_gene: NA; v_gene: TRBV13; abundance: NA; CDR3nt: TGTGCCAGCAGCTTAGGGACTGGCGCAGATACGCAGTATTTT; CDR3aa: CASSLGTGADTQYF
j_gene: TRBJ1-2; d_gene: NA; v_gene: TRBV7-2; abundance: NA; CDR3nt: TGTGCCAGCAGTGAAATTCGCTATGGCTACACCTTC; CDR3aa: CASSEIRYGYTF
j_gene: TRBJ2-7; d_gene: NA; v_gene: TRBV29-1; abundance: NA; CDR3nt: TGCAGCGGAACAGACAGCTACGAGCAGTACTTC; CDR3aa: CSGTDSYEQYF
j_gene: TRBJ1-4; d_gene: TRBD1; v_gene: TRBV4-2; abundance: NA; CDR3nt: TGTGCCAGCAGCCAAGTTGGACAGGGCGAGGCAAAACTGTTTTTT; CDR3aa: CASSQVGQGEAKLFF
j_gene: TRBJ1-1; d_gene: NA; v_gene: TRBV5-6; abundance: NA; CDR3nt: TGTGCCAGCAGCTCCGGGACGGGAGGGGCTGAAGCTTTCTTT; CDR3aa: CASSSGTGGAEAFF
j_gene: TRBJ2-7; d_gene: NA; v_gene: TRBV2; abundance: few; CDR3nt: TGTGCCAGCAGTGAGTCGGCAGGCCTCTCCTACGAGCAGTACTTC; CDR3aa: CASSESAGLSYEQYF
j_gene: TRBJ1-4; d_gene: NA; v_gene: TRBV2; abundance: NA; CDR3nt: TGTGCCAGCAGTGACAGCACAACTAATGAAAAACTGTTTTTT; CDR3aa: CASSDSTTNEKLFF
j_gene: TRBJ2-3; d_gene: NA; v_gene: TRBV5-4; abundance: NA; CDR3nt: TGTGCCAGCAGCCTGACGCCTGCTAGCACAGATACGCAGTATTTT; CDR3aa: CASSLTPASTDTQYF
j_gene: TRBJ2-7; d_gene: TRBD2; v_gene: TRBV7-6; abundance: NA; CDR3nt: TGTGCCAGCAGCTTAGGTCCCCGACTAGCGGGCTCCTACGAGCAGTACTTC; CDR3aa: CASSLGPRLAGSYEQYF
j_gene: TRBJ2-1; d_gene: TRBD2; v_gene: TRBV27; abundance: once; CDR3nt: TGTGCCAGCAGTTTTGTCGGGGGGGCCCCCAATGAGCAGTTCTTC; CDR3aa: CASSFVGGAPNEQFF
j_gene: TRBJ2-2; d_gene: NA; v_gene: TRBV4-3; abundance: once; CDR3nt: TGCGCCAGCAGCCAAGTATTAGGGGCCGCCACCGGGGAGCTGTTTTTT; CDR3aa: CASSQVLGAATGELFF
j_gene: TRBJ1-2; d_gene: TRBD1; v_gene: TRBV9; abundance: NA; CDR3nt: TGTGCCAGCAGCGCACCGGGACAGGGGGCATGGGGCTACACCTTC; CDR3aa: CASSAPGQGAWGYTF
j_gene: TRBJ2-2; d_gene: TRBD2; v_gene: TRBV27; abundance: few; CDR3nt: TGTGCCAGCAGTGCGACTAGCGGGGAAACCGGGGAGCTGTTTTTT; CDR3aa: CASSATSGETGELFF
j_gene: TRBJ1-1; d_gene: TRBD1; v_gene: TRBV29-1; abundance: once; CDR3nt: TGCAGCGGGGACAGGAACACTGAAGCTTTCTTT; CDR3aa: CSGDRNTEAFF
j_gene: TRBJ1-3; d_gene: TRBD1; v_gene: TRBV7-9; abundance: NA; CDR3nt: TGTGCCAGCAGCTTACAACAGGGGGCTGGAAACACCATATATTTT; CDR3aa: CASSLQQGAGNTIYF
j_gene: TRBJ2-2; d_gene: NA; v_gene: TRBV13; abundance: once; CDR3nt: TGTGCCAGCAGCTTAGGAATGGTCACCGGGGAGCTGTTTTTT; CDR3aa: CASSLGMVTGELFF
j_gene: TRBJ2-7; d_gene: NA; v_gene: TRBV6-5; abundance: NA; CDR3nt: TGTGCCAGCAGTTACCAGGTATCCGAGCAGTACTTC; CDR3aa: CASSYQVSEQYF